These 3 T cell receptor beta chains came from one sample sequenced in a study of blood T cells in healthy people across ages. A second PCR of 7 to 11 cycles used a sample-barcoded 5' primer and a J-beta primer mix. Each CDR3 protein is one row after TCRdb ran MiXCR on the 5' RACE reads. This table holds hundreds of thousands of distinct CDR3 sequences, more than 25% found once. Sequenced: blood. Receptors originate from a woman older than 75 in good health.

This clonotype was observed a few times. The rearrangement links TRBV18 to TRBJ2-5, with a possible D match to TRBD1 (5 bases). CDR1 KGHSH and CDR2 LQKENI come from the germline V gene. The V and J ends lost 3 bases and 5 bases respectively, with 13 bases between them. The CDR3 spans 14 residues. CDR3 in DNA: TGTGCCAGCTCACCCCCATCAGGGATGGAGACCCAGTACTTC. Translation: CASSPPSGMETQYF.

The V gene is TRBV14, the J gene TRBJ1-1; D might be TRBD1 (6 bases). Trimming took off 5 bases at V and 3 bases at J, with 16 bases between the two ends. Germline V gene data show CDR1 as SGHDN and CDR2 as FVKESK. The CDR3 runs to 15 residues. The CDR3 region is CASSVRQDRYTEAFF. As DNA, the CDR3 is TGTGCCAGCAGCGTCCGACAGGACCGGTACACTGAAGCTTTCTTT.

In its sample, this clonotype was seen many times. V gene TRBV7-2 combines with J gene TRBJ2-3, with TRBD1 identical over 9 bases. Germline V gives CDR1 SGHTA, CDR2 FQGNSA. This CDR3 is 14 amino acids long. Germline trimming cut 6 bases from V and 5 bases from J; bases unmatched to any gene: 6. CDR3 bases: TGTGCCAGCAGTCTGACAGGGGGGGAAGATACGCAGTATTTT. Encoded protein: CASSLTGGEDTQYF.